These 27 T cell receptor beta chains originate from one sample sequenced in a study of blood T cell repertoires in COVID-19. Using immunoSEQ multiplex PCR, the repertoire was profiled, and TCRdb retains in-frame clones only, with some absent. In the table there are about 130,000 clones, roughly 80% of which are singletons. The material sequenced was peripheral blood. The receptors come from a woman in her fifties or sixties with acute or convalescent COVID-19.

The CDR3: CAVRTGIYYGYTF. The DNA for the CDR3 is TGTGCTGTAAGGACAGGGATATACTATGGCTACACCTTC. This rearrangement joins TRBV30 to TRBJ1-2; 8 nucleotides align to TRBD1. This CDR3 is 13 amino acids long. Germline V gives CDR1 GTSNPN, CDR2 SVGIG (reference sequence).

The rearrangement links TRBV12-2 to TRBJ1-5. TRBV12-2 is designated a pseudogene. The CDR3 spans 17 residues. The chain's CDR3 is CASRLDSPFRGNQPQHF. The CDR3 coding sequence is TGTGCAAGTCGCTTAGATTCCCCGTTTCGGGGCAATCAGCCCCAGCATTTT.

This chain joins TRBV13 and TRBJ2-3; a possible D gene is TRBD2 (6 bases). The CDR3 length is 17 residues. The V gene lost 4 bases and the J gene lost 3 bases, with 20 bases spanning the gap. Germline CDR1 is PRHDT and CDR2 is FYEKMQ (reference sequence). The CDR3 nucleotides read TGTGCCAGCAGCTCCCTGTCGTCCGGGGAGGTGACAGATACGCAGTATTTT. Its protein product is CASSSLSSGEVTDTQYF.

The V call is TRBV5-1, the J call TRBJ1-1; 8 bases fit TRBD1. The ends lost 4 bases at V and 4 bases at J; junction bases unmatched: 9. The CDR3 consists of 15 residues. Germline CDR1 reads SGHRS; CDR2 reads YFSETQ. CDR3 nucleotide sequence: TGCGCCAGCAGCAGCAAACAGGGGGTGGGCACTGAAGCTTTCTTT. This gives the protein CASSSKQGVGTEAFF.

The V and J genes are TRBV2 and TRBJ1-2; D gene unclear. The CDR3 consists of 12 residues. Germline V gene lookup returns CDR1 SNHLY and CDR2 FYNNEI. Between the trimmed V and J ends, which lost 4 bases and 8 bases, there was a span of 11 bases. CDR3 DNA sequence: TGTGCCAGCAGTGTCACCCCGGGGGGCTACACCTTC. It specifies CASSVTPGGYTF. Combining the CDR3 with reference TRBV2 and TRBJ1-2 gives the whole variable domain EPEVTQTPSHQVTQMGQEVILRCVPISNHLYFYWYRQILGQKVEFLVSFYNNEISEKSEIFDDQFSVERPDGSNFTLKIRSTKLEDSAMYFCASSVTPGGYTFGSGTRLTVV.

This rearrangement joins TRBV5-1 to TRBJ1-1; 9 bases are shared with TRBD1. The CDR3 runs to 13 residues. Unmatched junction bases numbered 8, after V lost 8 bases and J lost 6 bases. The germline CDR1 and CDR2 sequences are SGHRS and YFSETQ. CDR3 sequence (DNA): TGCGCCAGTGGACCGGGACAGGGCTCTGAAGCTTTCTTT. This sequence encodes CASGPGQGSEAFF.

There are a few counts of this clone. V and J are TRBV7-8 and TRBJ1-1; a weak D match, TRBD1 (6 bases). This CDR3 region has 16 residues. Trimming took off 0 bases at V and 0 bases at J, with 11 bases between the two ends. CDR1 and CDR2 from the germline V gene are SGHVS and FQNEAQ. The CDR3 protein is CASSLAFGTMNTEAFF. CDR3 nucleotides: TGTGCCAGCAGCTTAGCTTTTGGGACAATGAACACTGAAGCTTTCTTT.

The chain recombines TRBV11-2 with TRBJ1-5; weak D call: TRBD1 (5 bases). Germline V gives CDR1 SGHAT, CDR2 FQNNGV. Trimming stripped 5 bases from V and 7 bases from J, with 15 bases between. There are 14 residues in the CDR3. The CDR3 reads CASSPNPGSQPQHF. CDR3 bases: TGTGCCAGCAGCCCCAACCCAGGGTCCCAGCCCCAGCATTTT.

This sequence joins TRBV19 and TRBJ1-6, with a possible D match to TRBD1 (6 bases). The CDR3 loop spans 16 amino acids. From germline, CDR1 is LNHDA and CDR2 SQIVND (reference sequence). The V end was cut by 9 bases, the J end by 6 bases, with 21 bases between. The CDR3 DNA reads TGTGCCAGCAAGCTAACTTGGGGACAATCTAATTCACCCCTCCACTTT. It yields the protein CASKLTWGQSNSPLHF.

This clone was recorded once. The genes are TRBV7-8 and TRBJ1-4; 7 nucleotides match TRBD1. The V segment lost 2 bases and the J segment 5 bases; nucleotides outside the gene matches: 5. The CDR3 has 15 amino acids. Looked up from germline, CDR1 is SGHVS and CDR2 is FQNEAQ. CDR3 sequence (DNA): TGTGCCAGCAGCTTACGGGGACAGCTCAATGAAAAACTGTTTTTT. Residues: CASSLRGQLNEKLFF.

The rearrangement uses TRBV6-5 and TRBJ1-6, with 8 nucleotides matching TRBD1. Germline values: CDR1 MNHEY, CDR2 SVGAGI. This CDR3 comprises 15 residues. V lost 6 bases and J lost 4; bases outside the gene matches: 5. Here the CDR3 reads CASRLGDRYNSPLHF. CDR3 sequence (DNA): TGTGCCAGCAGGCTTGGGGACAGGTATAATTCACCCCTCCACTTT.

The chain couples TRBV29-1 to TRBJ2-1; TRBD2 aligns across 9 bases. The CDR3 contains 15 residues. Germline CDR1 reads SQVTM; CDR2 reads ANQGSEA. The V segment lost 5 bases and the J segment 5 bases; nucleotides outside the gene matches: 10. CDR3 in amino acids: CSVLGRVAGDNEQFF. The DNA for the CDR3 is TGCAGCGTTCTCGGGAGGGTAGCGGGGGACAATGAGCAGTTCTTC.

This chain links TRBV11-2 with TRBJ1-4; TRBD1 agrees at 12 bases. This CDR3 comprises 16 residues. Germline V lookup: CDR1 SGHAT, CDR2 FQNNGV. The junction had 4 bases not matched to a gene; V was cut back by 5 bases and J by 3 bases. The CDR3 is CASSQGTGGSNEKLFF. The DNA for the CDR3 is TGTGCCAGCAGCCAGGGGACAGGGGGCTCTAATGAAAAACTGTTTTTT. The whole variable domain, filled in from reference TRBV11-2 and TRBJ1-4, reads EAGVAQSPRYKIIEKRQSVAFWCNPISGHATLYWYQQILGQGPKLLIQFQNNGVVDDSQLPKDRFSAERLKGVDSTLKIQPAKLEDSAVYLCASSQGTGGSNEKLFFGSGTQLSVL.

The chain combines TRBV28 with TRBJ1-1, with D hard to call. The germline V gene has CDR1 MDHEN and CDR2 SYDVKM. V dropped 7 bases and J dropped 6 bases, with 12 bases sitting between them. This CDR3 is 12 amino acids long. CDR3 nucleotide sequence: TGTGCCAGCATGCTTGGAGGCGCTGAAGCTTTCTTT. It yields the protein CASMLGGAEAFF. The whole variable domain, filled in from reference TRBV28 and TRBJ1-1, reads DVKVTQSSRYLVKRTGEKVFLECVQDMDHENMFWYRQDPGLGLRLIYFSYDVKMKEKGDIPEGYSVSREKKERFSLILESASTNQTSMYLCASMLGGAEAFFGQGTRLTVV.

This chain uses TRBV18 with TRBJ1-1; possibly TRBD1 for D (5 bases). The CDR3 spans 14 residues. Germline V gene data show CDR1 as KGHSH and CDR2 as LQKENI. V was trimmed by 3 bases and J by 5 bases, leaving 13 bases between them. The CDR3 reads CASSPKSQGTEAFF. Here the CDR3 DNA reads TGTGCCAGCTCACCTAAAAGCCAGGGAACTGAAGCTTTCTTT.

CDR3: CASSQERAGGPGGELFF. CDR3 DNA: TGTGCCAGCAGCCAAGAACGAGCGGGGGGGCCCGGCGGGGAGCTGTTTTTT. The V call is TRBV14, the J call TRBJ2-2, with 10 nucleotides matching TRBD2. Germline CDR1 SGHDN, CDR2 FVKESK. V gave up 0 bases and J gave up 7 bases; unmatched junction bases: 8. The CDR3 totals 17 residues.

The chain carries TRBV10-1 and TRBJ2-2, with D possibly TRBD2 on 5 matching bases. The CDR3 sequence is 15 residues long. Germline values: CDR1 WNHNN, CDR2 SYGVQD (reference sequence). V was cut by 1 base and J by 7 bases, with 13 bases left in between. CDR3 in amino acids: CASSEFGEGIGELFF. CDR3 in DNA: TGCGCCAGCAGTGAGTTCGGGGAAGGCATCGGGGAGCTGTTTTTT.

The V and J genes are TRBV4-1 and TRBJ1-1; no reliable D call. Germline CDR1 reads MGHRA; CDR2 reads YSYEKL. The germline V and J ends were trimmed by 1 base and 1 base, with 10 bases remaining between them. The CDR3 has 15 amino acids. The DNA for the CDR3 is TGCGCCAGCAGCCAAGTCGGCAGGAAGAACACTGAAGCTTTCTTT. It specifies CASSQVGRKNTEAFF.

The CDR3 sequence is CSVAASVGNQPQHF. The CDR3 DNA sequence: TGCAGCGTAGCGGCCTCGGTAGGCAATCAGCCCCAGCATTTT. This sequence joins TRBV29-1 and TRBJ1-5; D not resolved. Trimming pared 6 bases from V and 2 bases from J, leaving 14 bases between. The CDR3 consists of 14 residues. The germline CDR1 and CDR2 sequences are SQVTM and ANQGSEA.

This clone turned up a few times. The chain carries TRBV27 and TRBJ2-7; D perhaps matches TRBD2 (7 bases). The CDR3 spans 14 residues. CDR1 and CDR2 from the germline V gene are MNHEY and SMNVEV (reference sequence). Trimming took 6 bases from V and 2 from J, leaving 14 bases between them. In DNA, the CDR3 is TGTGCCAGCAGCCCGGGGGGCGTCCCCTACGAGCAGTACTTC. Translated: CASSPGGVPYEQYF.

The rearrangement joins TRBV27 to TRBJ1-1; TRBD1 aligns across 8 bases. CDR3 length: 15 residues. After removal of 3 bases from V and 3 bases from J, the junction contained 6 bases not matched to a gene. The germline gives CDR1 MNHEY, CDR2 SMNVEV (reference sequence). The CDR3 DNA is TGTGCCAGCAGTTTGGCAGGGGGCGGGTACACTGAAGCTTTCTTT. Translation: CASSLAGGGYTEAFF.

This rearrangement joins TRBV30 to TRBJ1-3; D remains ambiguous. V lost 3 bases and J lost 0, with 12 bases in between. The CDR3 contains 15 residues. CDR1 is GTSNPN, CDR2 SVGIG, per germline (reference sequence). The CDR3 coding sequence is TGTGCCTGGAGGAAACAGTTTTACTCTGGAAACACCATATATTTT. Protein: CAWRKQFYSGNTIYF.

This clone was seen only a few times. The gene calls are TRBV28 and TRBJ1-5; 8 bases align to TRBD1. CDR1 is MDHEN, CDR2 SYDVKM, per germline. The CDR3 has 15 amino acids. The trim removed 6 bases at V and 4 bases at J, leaving 8 bases unmatched. The CDR3 loop is CASRPPGGENQPQHF. CDR3 bases: TGTGCCAGCAGGCCTCCAGGGGGCGAGAATCAGCCCCAGCATTTT.

The genes are TRBV10-3 and TRBJ1-6; tentatively, D is TRBD1 (5 bases). The CDR3 covers 14 residues. Germline values: CDR1 ENHRY, CDR2 SYGVKD. V was trimmed by 2 bases and J by 10 bases, leaving 12 bases between them. The CDR3 loop reads CAISEGREGSPLHF. CDR3 bases: TGTGCCATCAGTGAGGGCAGGGAAGGATCACCCCTCCACTTT.

The chain joins TRBV9 to TRBJ2-4, with 11 bases that match TRBD2. V lost 4 bases and J lost 6; bases outside the gene matches: 6. The CDR3 covers 15 residues. The germline V gene has CDR1 SGDLS and CDR2 YYNGEE. The CDR3 is CASSNSGGALNIQYF. DNA of the CDR3: TGTGCCAGCAGCAATAGCGGGGGGGCCCTAAACATTCAGTACTTC.

J is TRBJ2-3 and V is TRBV10-3, with TRBD1 matching over 7 bases. This CDR3 is built from 15 residues. V shed 0 bases, J shed 3 bases, and the junction held 3 bases outside the gene matches. Germline V gene lookup returns CDR1 ENHRY and CDR2 SYGVKD. CDR3 sequence (DNA): TGTGCCATCAGTGAGTCGACCAGGGGGACAGATACGCAGTATTTT. Amino acids: CAISESTRGTDTQYF.

This clone was picked up one time. The chain carries TRBV7-9 and TRBJ1-4, with D unclear. The CDR3 extends over 15 amino acids. Germline V gene sequence: CDR1 SEHNR, CDR2 FQNEAQ (reference sequence). Trimming left V 2 bases short and J 0 bases short, with 7 bases between. CDR3: CASSLMGPTNEKLFF. The CDR3 DNA reads as TGTGCCAGCAGCTTAATGGGCCCAACTAATGAAAAACTGTTTTTT.